This T cell receptor beta chain was identified during a study of cytomegalovirus exposure and HLA in healthy donors. Overall study context: Per a later analysis, the approximately 600 first-cohort and some 110 validation repertoires shared one platform.

Findings and caveats of the study: It was found in a later analysis that first-cohort TCR clusters tended to co-occur in the 95 to 150 validation repertoires.

Germline loops: CDR1 SGHNT, CDR2 YENEEA. Deletions cut 5 bases from V and 4 bases from J, with 23 bases between. The CDR3 runs 17 residues. Assay used: immunoSEQ multiplex PCR; TCRdb lists only in-frame clones, some missing. The sample includes 150,000 to 200,000 clones, just under 90% of them seen just once. Comments on this clone: Its antigen is currently unknown.

The sequence was collected from a young woman in good health and CMV-seropositive. The sequenced material came from PBMCs. The V and J genes are TRBV11-3 and TRBJ1-2; D might be TRBD1 (6 bases). In nucleotides, the CDR3 is TGTGCCAGCAGCCCTTACTCCGGGACAACCCGGGGCTATGGCTACACCTTC. This sequence encodes CASSPYSGTTRGYGYTF.